These 22 T cell receptor beta chains share one sample of origin, sequenced in a study of blood T cell repertoires in COVID-19 (dated by TCRdb to the early 2020s). The library was prepared using the immunoSEQ multiplex PCR assay. What TCRdb holds here is the immuneACCESS table cut down to in-frame rearrangements. Part of the clones is not present; checked against another copy, under half of the missing clones reflect an unresolved V gene, and the others are unexplained. The sample table shows 110,000 or so clones, and roughly 80% are seen once. Less than 9.5% of the sample is taken by the ten largest. Sequenced material: peripheral blood. These receptors were taken from a woman between 40 and 50 years old with acute or convalescent COVID-19.

The V call is TRBV20-1, the J call TRBJ2-7; 10 nucleotides line up with TRBD2. The CDR3 sequence is 11 residues long. The V gene's germline CDR1 is DFQATT and CDR2 SNEGSKA (reference sequence). DNA for the CDR3: TGCAGCGGACTAGCGGCCTACGAGCAGTACTTC. Translated: CSGLAAYEQYF.

The V gene is TRBV6-5, the J gene TRBJ1-4, with TRBD1 matching over 9 bases. CDR3 size: 14 residues. The germline CDR1 and CDR2 sequences are MNHEY and SVGAGI. V lost 6 bases, J lost 8 bases, and 7 bases stayed unmatched. As DNA, the CDR3 is TGTGCCAGCAGAAAACCGACAGGGGGGGAAAAACTGTTTTTT. This codes for CASRKPTGGEKLFF.

V and J are TRBV5-1 and TRBJ2-5, with TRBD2 identical over 9 bases. V shed 0 bases and J 5 bases; nucleotides not matched to a gene: 5. Germline V gene data show CDR1 as SGHRS and CDR2 as YFSETQ. The CDR3 has 15 amino acids. CDR3 sequence: CASSLGPSGEETQYF. The CDR3 coding sequence is TGCGCCAGCAGCTTGGGCCCTAGCGGGGAGGAGACCCAGTACTTC.

The V call is TRBV7-2, the J call TRBJ1-2; 7 bases match TRBD1. The germline V gene encodes CDR1 SGHTA and CDR2 FQGNSA. The CDR3 consists of 13 residues. J gave up 5 bases and V 4 bases, and 4 bases lay outside the gene matches. The DNA of the CDR3 is TGTGCCAGCAGCTCCACAGGGGCTTATGGCTACACCTTC. Encoded protein: CASSSTGAYGYTF.

The chain is built from TRBV3-1 (or the pseudogene TRBV3-2) and TRBJ1-3; 8 nucleotides agree with TRBD1. Per the germline V gene, CDR1 is LGHDT and CDR2 is YNNKEL (reference sequence). The CDR3 runs to 16 residues. Trimming took 4 bases from V and 3 from J; bases not matched to a gene: 8. The CDR3 is CASSLRLQGGGNTIYF. The CDR3 DNA reads as TGTGCCAGCAGCCTCCGATTACAGGGGGGTGGAAACACCATATATTTT.

This clone was seen a handful of times. This chain uses TRBV6-5 with TRBJ1-1; 7 positions agree with TRBD1. With 6 bases clipped from V and 4 bases from J, the junction kept 8 bases outside the gene matches. The germline gives CDR1 MNHEY, CDR2 SVGAGI. The CDR3 is 14 residues long. DNA of the CDR3: TGTGCCAGCAGGCCCCTACAGGGGACCACTGAAGCTTTCTTT. This codes for CASRPLQGTTEAFF.

This clone was found once. This chain links TRBV5-1 with TRBJ2-1; no clear D. Germline CDR1 SGHRS, CDR2 YFSETQ. The CDR3 covers 12 residues. V was clipped by 3 bases and J by 4 bases, with 5 bases between them. CDR3 nucleotides: TGCGCCAGCAGCTCGGTTTACAATGAGCAGTTCTTC. It yields the protein CASSSVYNEQFF.

The chain links TRBV23-1 to TRBJ1-1; D not certain. TRBV23-1 counts as an open reading frame of uncertain function. The CDR3 is 12 residues long. The V gene lost 11 bases and the J gene lost 2 bases, with 12 bases spanning the gap. In DNA form, the CDR3 reads TGCGCCGACCGGGAGGGAAACACTGAAGCTTTCTTT. It specifies CADREGNTEAFF.

This CDR3 reads CASSMVPSVAGELFF. As DNA, the CDR3 is TGTGCCAGTAGTATGGTCCCTAGCGTCGCCGGGGAGCTGTTTTTT. This chain connects TRBV19 to TRBJ2-2, with D possibly matching TRBD2 (6 bases). Looked up from germline, CDR1 is LNHDA and CDR2 is SQIVND (reference sequence). Deletions cut 3 bases from V and 6 bases from J, with 14 bases between. The CDR3 runs 15 residues.

V usage is TRBV6-6 and J usage is TRBJ1-5, with D tentatively TRBD1 (6 bases). Trimming removed 5 bases from V and 3 bases from J, with 14 bases in between. Germline V gives CDR1 MNHNY, CDR2 SVGAGI (reference sequence). The CDR3 consists of 15 residues. The CDR3 region has the DNA TGTGCCAGCAGTATGTTGGGACAACTCAATCAGCCCCAGCATTTT. Its protein is CASSMLGQLNQPQHF.

The chain employs TRBV9 and TRBJ1-1; TRBD1 agrees at 11 bases. Germline-derived CDR1 and CDR2 are SGDLS and YYNGEE. The V gene end was trimmed by 4 bases and the J gene end by 4 bases; junction bases not matched to a gene: 9. The CDR3 consists of 16 residues. CDR3 residues: CASSNGVGQGATEAFF. DNA of the CDR3: TGTGCCAGCAGCAACGGGGTTGGACAGGGGGCCACTGAAGCTTTCTTT.

This chain links TRBV9 with TRBJ2-1, with D possibly matching TRBD2 (6 bases). CDR1 SGDLS and CDR2 YYNGEE come from the germline V gene. The V gene lost 4 bases and the J gene lost 6 bases, with 17 bases spanning the gap. The CDR3 loop spans 15 amino acids. CDR3 coding DNA: TGTGCCAGCAGCTTCCGGGACTCCTTTCTCAATGAGCAGTTCTTC. Its translation: CASSFRDSFLNEQFF. Full variable domain (rest looked up from reference TRBV9 and TRBJ2-1): DSGVTQTPKHLITATGQRVTLRCSPRSGDLSVYWYQQSLDQGLQFLIQYYNGEERAKGNILERFSAQQFPDLHSELNLSSLELGDSALYFCASSFRDSFLNEQFFGPGTRLTVL.

This clone has a single count. The V and J genes are TRBV3-1 (or the pseudogene TRBV3-2) and TRBJ1-5; tentatively, D is TRBD1 (5 bases). Trimming shortened V by 1 base and J by 12 bases, and 13 bases separated the two germline ends. Germline V gene lookup returns CDR1 LGHDT and CDR2 YNNKEL (reference sequence). CDR3 size: 13 residues. CDR3 nucleotides: TGTGCCAGCAGCCAAGGGGGGGGTTTGGACCAGCATTTT. As protein: CASSQGGGLDQHF.

The gene calls are TRBV7-8 and TRBJ2-7, with TRBD2 matching 9 bases. Trimming took 5 bases from V and 0 from J; bases not matched to a gene: 5. Germline CDR1 and CDR2: SGHVS and FQNEAQ. The CDR3 is made up of 15 amino acids. The CDR3 loop is CASSPGLASSYEQYF. In DNA, the CDR3 is TGTGCCAGCAGCCCTGGACTAGCGAGCTCCTACGAGCAGTACTTC.

This clone showed up just a few times. The CDR3 coding sequence is TGTGCCTGGAGGAAGACCGGGACAACTGGCTACACCTTC. Residues: CAWRKTGTTGYTF. The V gene is TRBV30, the J gene TRBJ1-2; a possible D gene is TRBD1 (6 bases). The CDR3 extends over 13 amino acids. Trimming took 3 bases from V and 7 from J, leaving 15 bases between them. The germline V gene encodes CDR1 GTSNPN and CDR2 SVGIG (reference sequence).

Only a few counts were recorded for this clone. The rearrangement links TRBV9 to TRBJ2-3; perhaps TRBD1 as D (5 bases). The CDR3 has 16 amino acids. CDR1 and CDR2 (germline): SGDLS, YYNGEE. Trimming pared 4 bases from V and 0 bases from J, leaving 15 bases between. CDR3 amino acids: CASSPGRAGSTDTQYF. DNA of the CDR3: TGTGCCAGCAGCCCGGGTAGGGCAGGGAGCACAGATACGCAGTATTTT.

The chain links TRBV15 to TRBJ2-1; TRBD2 agrees at 10 bases. V was clipped by 1 base and J by 2 bases; unmatched bases: 8. The length of the CDR3 is 18 residues. Germline CDR1 LNHNV, CDR2 YYDKDF (reference sequence). The CDR3 DNA reads TGTGCCACCAGCAGAGGGGGTAGCGGGGGGTCCACCTACAATGAGCAGTTCTTC. Translated, it gives CATSRGGSGGSTYNEQFF.

This clone was recorded only once. Here the CDR3 reads CASSLGQGRATNEKLFF. The CDR3 nucleotides are TGTGCCAGCAGCTTGGGACAGGGGCGTGCAACTAATGAAAAACTGTTTTTT. The J gene is TRBJ1-4, the V gene TRBV5-4, with 8 nucleotides matching TRBD1. There are 17 residues in the CDR3. The V segment lost 0 bases and the J segment 0 bases; nucleotides outside the gene matches: 4. Germline V CDR1 and CDR2: SGHNT, YYREEE (reference sequence).

The chain combines TRBV5-1 with TRBJ1-4, with D maybe TRBD1 (5 bases). CDR3 size: 14 residues. Trimming pared 4 bases from V and 5 bases from J, leaving 12 bases between. Germline CDR1 and CDR2: SGHRS and YFSETQ. The CDR3 spells CASSPAGRNEKLFF. As DNA, the CDR3 is TGCGCCAGCAGCCCCGCAGGGAGGAATGAAAAACTGTTTTTT.

This clone appeared once. The chain couples TRBV7-3 to TRBJ1-1; no definite D call. CDR1 and CDR2 from the germline V gene are SGHTA and FQGTGA. Between the trimmed V and J ends, which lost 2 bases and 1 base, there was a span of 8 bases. This CDR3 contains 14 residues. The CDR3 nucleotides read TGTGCCAGCAGCTTAGATGCCGGGAACACTGAAGCTTTCTTT. Translation gives CASSLDAGNTEAFF.

The V call is TRBV29-1, the J call TRBJ2-6, with a possible D match to TRBD2 (5 bases). This CDR3 comprises 15 residues. Germline V gene lookup returns CDR1 SQVTM and CDR2 ANQGSEA. Trimming pared 3 bases from V and 0 bases from J, leaving 9 bases between. The CDR3 coding sequence is TGCAGCGTTGACGGGGAACGCTCTGGGGCCAACGTCCTGACTTTC. Protein product: CSVDGERSGANVLTF.

The rearrangement joins TRBV20-1 to TRBJ2-3; unclear D gene. Germline-derived CDR1 and CDR2 are DFQATT and SNEGSKA (reference sequence). There are 13 residues in the CDR3. The V and J ends lost 3 bases and 4 bases respectively, with 11 bases between them. In nucleotides, the CDR3 is TGCAGTGCTAGTCGGTACCGGGCAGATACGCAGTATTTT. Translating gives CSASRYRADTQYF.